The source of this T cell receptor beta chain is a study of CXCR3-negative and CXCR3-positive naive CD8 T cells. CDR3 length: 15 amino acids. As for this clonotype: Its specificity is unknown.

Points from the study as a whole: High diversity, comparable across both naive subsets, contrasted with much lower diversity in memory CD8+ cells. CXCR3-positive naive cells carried more hydrophobic TRB CDR3s than CXCR3-negative naive cells did.

Triplicate roughly 300,000-cell sorts were made of each CD8+ T cell subset. In preparing the TRB cDNA libraries, 5' RACE with UMI labels was used. Reprocessing the 5' RACE reads, TCRdb reports a single entry for every CDR3 protein and omits DNA. This table holds roughly 90,000 distinct CDR3 sequences. This TCR derives from a human donor in good health. Some clones in this sample may be carry-over from other donors' samples. The rearrangement links TRBV21-1 to TRBJ2-7; the TCRdb D gene call, TRBD2, has no DNA to confirm it. TRBV21-1 is a recognized pseudogene. The sample consisted of naive CXCR3- CD8+ T cells from blood. Subset specified: CD45RO-CCR7+CD27+CD95- naive CD8+ T cells lacking CXCR3 (TNR3-). The CDR3 spells CASSKSGTAGYEQYF.